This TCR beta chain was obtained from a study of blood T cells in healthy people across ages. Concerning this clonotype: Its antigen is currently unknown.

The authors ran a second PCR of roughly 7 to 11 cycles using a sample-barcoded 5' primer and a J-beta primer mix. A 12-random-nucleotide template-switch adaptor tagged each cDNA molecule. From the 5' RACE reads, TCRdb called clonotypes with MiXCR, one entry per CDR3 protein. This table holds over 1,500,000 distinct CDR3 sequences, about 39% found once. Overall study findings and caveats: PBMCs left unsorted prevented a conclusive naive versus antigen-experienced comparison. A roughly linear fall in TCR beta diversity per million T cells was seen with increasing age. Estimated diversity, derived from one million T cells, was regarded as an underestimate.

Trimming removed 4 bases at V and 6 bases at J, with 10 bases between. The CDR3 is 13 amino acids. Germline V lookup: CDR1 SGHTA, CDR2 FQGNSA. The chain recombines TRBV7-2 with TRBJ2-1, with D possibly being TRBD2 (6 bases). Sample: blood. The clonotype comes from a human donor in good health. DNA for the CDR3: TGTGCCAGCAGCTGGGGACTGACCAATGAGCAGTTCTTC. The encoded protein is CASSWGLTNEQFF. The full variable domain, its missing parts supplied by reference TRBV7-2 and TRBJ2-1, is GAGVSQSPSNKVTEKGKDVELRCDPISGHTALYWYRQSLGQGLEFLIYFQGNSAPDKSGLPSDRFSAERTGGSVSTLTIQRTQQEDSAVYLCASSWGLTNEQFFGPGTRLTVL.